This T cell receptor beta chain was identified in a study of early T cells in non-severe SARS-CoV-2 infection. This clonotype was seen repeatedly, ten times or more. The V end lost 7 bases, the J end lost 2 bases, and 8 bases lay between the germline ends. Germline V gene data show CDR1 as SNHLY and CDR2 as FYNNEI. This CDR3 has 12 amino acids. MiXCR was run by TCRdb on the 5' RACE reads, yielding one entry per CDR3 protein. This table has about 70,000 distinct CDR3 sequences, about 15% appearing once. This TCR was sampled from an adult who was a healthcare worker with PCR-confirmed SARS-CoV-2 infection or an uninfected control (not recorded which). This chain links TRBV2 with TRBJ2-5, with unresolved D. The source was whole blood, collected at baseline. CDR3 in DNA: TGTGCCAGCAAGAGCCATCAAGAGACCCAGTACTTC. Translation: CASKSHQETQYF.